The next 8 T cell receptor beta chains were all read from a single sample in a study of blood T cells in healthy people across ages. PCR was performed a second time for about 7 to 11 cycles using a sample-barcoded 5' primer and a J-beta primer mix. Each CDR3 protein gets one entry after TCRdb re-called the 5' RACE reads with MiXCR. Among about 900,000 distinct CDR3 sequences, 55% to 65% were seen once, and the ten largest hold roughly 25%. Sequencing was carried out using blood. Receptor source: a man aged 25 to 40 in good health.

The chain recombines TRBV20-1 with TRBJ1-5; D is perhaps TRBD1 (6 bases). The CDR3 has 14 residues. With 3 bases removed from V and 6 bases from J, the gap between germline ends came to 15 bases. Germline CDR1 and CDR2: DFQATT and SNEGSKA (reference sequence). The CDR3 sequence is CSARAGQSSQPQHF. CDR3 bases: TGCAGTGCTAGGGCCGGACAGTCAAGTCAGCCCCAGCATTTT.

V is TRBV6-5 and J is TRBJ1-5; D is perhaps TRBD1 (6 bases). This CDR3 is 13 amino acids long. The V gene lost 7 bases and the J gene lost 4 bases, with 11 bases spanning the gap. Germline V gene sequence: CDR1 MNHEY, CDR2 SVGAGI. The CDR3 DNA reads as TGTGCCAGCAAGTGGGGGCCTAATCAGCCCCAGCATTTT. This encodes CASKWGPNQPQHF.

In its sample, this clonotype was seen a few times. The chain uses TRBV2 and TRBJ2-4; D not certain. Germline V lookup: CDR1 SNHLY, CDR2 FYNNEI. The CDR3 is 16 amino acids. V was trimmed by 7 bases and J by 1 base, leaving 17 bases between them. CDR3 coding DNA: TGTGCCAGCACCAACGACCCATCTGGCGCCAAAAACATTCAGTACTTC. It is translated as CASTNDPSGAKNIQYF.

The chain carries TRBV20-1 and TRBJ2-2, with D possibly matching TRBD1 (5 bases). The length of the CDR3 is 15 residues. Germline V gives CDR1 DFQATT, CDR2 SNEGSKA (reference sequence). The V end was cut by 5 bases, the J end by 0 bases, with 13 bases between. CDR3 bases: TGCAGTGCTTCCACAGGCATACCGAACACCGGGGAGCTGTTTTTT. The encoded protein is CSASTGIPNTGELFF.

This clonotype was seen a handful of times. The chain carries TRBV28 and TRBJ2-5, with 7 bases lining up with TRBD1. The CDR3 runs 17 residues. Germline V gene data show CDR1 as MDHEN and CDR2 as SYDVKM. V was clipped by 2 bases and J by 0 bases; unmatched bases: 9. Here the CDR3 DNA reads TGTGCCAGCAGTTTAGCCCTCTTGGACAGGAACCAAGAGACCCAGTACTTC. It is translated as CASSLALLDRNQETQYF.

The CDR3 region is CASSPKSAGTGSYEQYF. DNA of the CDR3: TGCGCCAGCAGCCCGAAATCGGCCGGGACAGGGAGCTACGAGCAGTACTTC. The rearrangement uses TRBV4-3 and TRBJ2-7; 9 nucleotides line up with TRBD1. Germline V gives CDR1 LGHNA, CDR2 YSLEER. V trimming: 4 bases; J trimming: 3 bases; junction bases outside the gene matches: 13. The CDR3 runs to 17 residues.

The chain links TRBV4-3 to TRBJ2-5, with TRBD1 identical over 7 bases. The CDR3 is 16 residues long. Trimming removed 0 bases from V and 11 bases from J; junction bases left unmatched: 15. Germline CDR1 reads LGHNA; CDR2 reads YSLEER. The CDR3 DNA reads as TGCGCCAGCAGCCAAGATCTAAACGAGGGGGCGCGAGAGCAGTACTTC. It encodes CASSQDLNEGAREQYF.

This clonotype was counted a few times. The chain links TRBV6-5 to TRBJ2-1; D is perhaps TRBD2 (6 bases). The CDR3 is 14 amino acids. Germline loops: CDR1 MNHEY, CDR2 SVGAGI. Trimming took off 5 bases at V and 0 bases at J, with 8 bases between the two ends. The CDR3 bases are TGTGCCAGCAGTAACGGGGGCTCCTACAATGAGCAGTTCTTC. Its protein product is CASSNGGSYNEQFF.